Sequencing of this T cell receptor beta chain was carried out in a study of T cells in women clearing cervical HPV infection listed by TCRdb under 2018. The study in broad terms: The cases were roughly 23 women with histologically confirmed HPV16-related CIN3 or worse, and 2 of those women had invasive cancers. Among cases, blood sampling came a median of roughly 150 days after lesion detection, with an interquartile range of about 85 to 230 days. In the parent cohort, some 10,000 women aged 18 or older were enrolled in Guanacaste, Costa Rica, during about 1993 to 1994 and were followed for seven years. Cases and controls were matched on year of sample collection and on age within five years. Quality controls consisted of five blinded duplicates per group, for a total of roughly 60 samples made up of approximately 50 participants and around 10 replicates. Since HLA typing was available for only a few women, HLA type could not be ruled out as a confounder. Nested within Costa Rica's Guanacaste HPV Natural History Study, an exploratory proof-of-principle case-control study compared TCR repertoires across cervical HPV16 outcomes. Cases had a median age of roughly 35 years compared with roughly 41 for controls, and baseline characteristics showed no significant differences between the groups. Controls were over 20 women whose single incident HPV16 infection cleared within 12 months without precancer or cancer developing. Case blood was taken at the visit when the lesion was first identified, whereas control blood was taken when infection was no longer detected.

Overall study results and their limits: TCR repertoire richness was significantly higher in CIN3+ cases than in controls across sequencing depths, while evenness did not differ. Random forest classifiers combining richness and V gene abundances distinguished cases from controls with an estimated AUC of around 0.79. Because of the cross-sectional design, the study could not determine whether the associations came before infection or resulted from infection, and neither effector/memory subsets nor HPV-specific T cells were isolated. Because T-cell numbers per sample were unknown, differences in richness could reflect varying T-cell content rather than repertoire biology.

Every participant had a single incident cervical HPV16 infection, and prevalent HPV16 infections were excluded. Cervical HPV DNA was detected with MY09/MY11 PCR, and genotyping was done with dot-blot hybridization. About 14 mL of heparinized blood were centrifuged, and the buffy coat was aliquoted, frozen at -30°C, then stored at -80°C. Genomic DNA was extracted from buffy coat specimens using QIAGEN kits. The immunoSEQ assay used multiplex PCR to amplify TCR beta CDR3 regions from an average of around 1,200 ng of genomic DNA per sample. Primer bias was corrected in the assay by using a complete synthetic TCR repertoire to establish an amplification baseline. The amplicons were sequenced on the Illumina platform. In the paper's pipeline: Error correction of the sequences involved clustering with frequency ratios plus a modified nearest-neighbor algorithm, after which the sequences were analyzed in the immunoSEQ Analyzer using IMGT gene definitions. At each rarefaction depth, TCR richness and evenness were averaged over 20 rarefaction repeats, and samples with fewer sequences than the depth were excluded. V, D and J gene relative abundances were compared between groups with Wilcoxon rank sum tests, applying FDR correction. An intraclass correlation of roughly 95% for TCR richness and an average of around 80% across 60 to 80 gene segments were obtained from the blinded duplicates. TCRdb re-hosts the immuneACCESS table, in-frame sequences only. Its copies lack some clones; in the studies checked, an unresolved V gene accounts for under half of them, and the cause for the rest is not known. Clone size and the V and J calls come from that table; the DNA yielded D and trimming. The data table for this sample lists about 24,000 clones. Together, the top ten hold roughly 6.8% of the sample.

Concerning this clone: What this receptor recognizes is not known.

The TCR originated in a woman aged 18-70 years with a cervical HPV16 infection that either progressed to CIN3+ or cleared (not recorded which). Sequenced sample: blood buffy coat.

The CDR3 protein sequence reads: CASSLVRGRGEKLFF. The CDR3 bases that were read are TGTGCCAGCAGCTTAGTCAGGGGGCGAGGTGAAAAA. The chain employs TRBV11-2 and TRBJ1-4, with 8 bases in between that match TRBD1. The observed sequence ends 3 residues before the CDR3 terminus, with the missing tail filled in from the germline J gene. From the germline V gene, CDR1 is SGHAT and CDR2 is FQNNGV. Trimming accounts for 1 base at V and 7 bases at J, while the number of junction bases matched to no gene is 5. Counted from cysteine to phenylalanine, this CDR3 has 15 amino acids. Only the CDR3 bases that were read are kept: 36 of them, in frame from base 1. This CDR3, with the reference TRBV11-2 and TRBJ1-4 proteins standing in past its ends, gives the full variable domain EAGVAQSPRYKIIEKRQSVAFWCNPISGHATLYWYQQILGQGPKLLIQFQNNGVVDDSQLPKDRFSAERLKGVDSTLKIQPAKLEDSAVYLCASSLVRGRGEKLFFGSGTQLSVL.